These 5 T cell receptor beta chains came from one sample sequenced in a study of blood T cell repertoires in COVID-19. TCRdb's table, derived via immunoSEQ multiplex PCR, lists solely in-frame clones and lacks some. The repertoire holds about 220,000 clones, around 84% seen once, with approximately 20% in the top ten. The sequencing sample was made of peripheral blood. The receptor set was obtained from a man aged 25 to 40 with active or convalescent COVID-19.

On this clone itself: The sample has other DNA sequences that encode this CDR3 too. The genes are TRBV6-2 or TRBV6-3 and TRBJ1-5; D gene uncertain. Germline loops: CDR1 MNHEY, CDR2 SVGEGT. The ends were cut back, 0 bases at V and 2 bases at J, with 5 bases in the middle. The CDR3 runs to 14 residues. CDR3 protein: CASSYSGGNQPQHF. For the CDR3, the DNA is TGTGCCAGCAGTTACTCGGGAGGCAATCAGCCCCAGCATTTT.

V usage is TRBV9 and J usage is TRBJ1-6; D remains ambiguous. In germline, CDR1 is SGDLS, CDR2 YYNGEE. This CDR3 is 16 amino acids long. Trimming took 4 bases from V and 0 from J, leaving 11 bases between them. The CDR3 coding sequence is TGTGCCAGCAGCTCTACTCAAAGCTCCTATAATTCACCCCTCCACTTT. Translation gives CASSSTQSSYNSPLHF.

This clone was observed a single time. V usage is TRBV7-3 and J usage is TRBJ2-2; D is uncertain. Germline V gives CDR1 SGHTA, CDR2 FQGTGA. V was trimmed by 2 bases and J by 0 bases, leaving 7 bases between them. The CDR3 totals 15 residues. This CDR3 reads CASSLGQSNTGELFF. The CDR3 DNA is TGTGCCAGCAGCTTAGGGCAGTCGAACACCGGGGAGCTGTTTTTT.

The CDR3 DNA sequence: TGCGCCAGCAGCCAAGCCAAGAGTACCCATCTGAACACTGAAGCTTTCTTT. Translated: CASSQAKSTHLNTEAFF. The chain combines TRBV4-3 with TRBJ1-1; D is unclear. CDR3 size: 17 residues. V dropped 1 base and J dropped 0 bases, with 15 bases sitting between them. CDR1 is LGHNA and CDR2 is YSLEER in the germline V gene.

This rearrangement joins TRBV7-9 to TRBJ1-1, with a weak D call TRBD1 (5 bases). V was pared by 5 bases and J by 5 bases, with 18 bases between. The CDR3 consists of 15 residues. Germline values: CDR1 SEHNR, CDR2 FQNEAQ (reference sequence). CDR3 sequence: CASSPSVGGWTEAFF. For the CDR3, the DNA is TGTGCCAGCAGCCCTTCCGTGGGGGGGTGGACTGAAGCTTTCTTT.